The TCR beta chain under discussion was sequenced for a study of blood T cell repertoires in COVID-19. Study-level information: The origin of the acute and convalescent COVID-19 samples was the United States, Italy and Spain. Sample material is recorded as cDNA or gDNA derived from T cells, B-cell-depleted T cells, or PBMCs.

In the source study's methods: The assay estimated nucleated cells by amplifying reference gene primers. The repertoire was sequenced with immunoSEQ multiplex PCR; TCRdb's copy has only in-frame clones and lacks some. From that table come the V and J calls and clone size; the DNA was used to work out D and trimming. The sample records more than 250,000 clones, around 86% being singletons. Germline CDR1 reads SEHNR; CDR2 reads FQNEAQ (reference sequence). This CDR3 has 15 residues. Trimming took 0 bases from V and 0 from J, leaving 7 bases between them. This clone was counted once. This clonotype was sampled from a woman in her twenties or thirties who had recovered from COVID-19. Input material: peripheral blood. The chain combines TRBV7-9 with TRBJ2-3; D may be TRBD2 (6 bases). The CDR3, as DNA: TGTGCCAGCAGCTTAGCCAGCGGGAGCACAGATACGCAGTATTTT. Translating gives CASSLASGSTDTQYF.